This T cell receptor (beta chain) was profiled in a study of T cells after yellow fever vaccination. The overall study: Low-cell-number fractions were prepared with SMART-Seq v4 Ultra Low Input.

This clonotype was observed a few times. As yet, its antigen is unknown. The CDR3 consists of 14 residues. Germline loops: CDR1 KGHDR, CDR2 SFDVKD. V lost 4 bases, J lost 5 bases, and 10 bases lay in between. Whole-study findings and limits: Just a small share of clonotypes turned up in the CD4 compartment as well as the CD8 compartment.

One entry per CDR3 protein, called by TCRdb with MiXCR from the 5' RACE reads. The sample has a few hundred thousand distinct CDR3 sequences; roughly 4% are singletons. The sample was PBMCs, taken 5 days after the yellow fever booster vaccination. The V call is TRBV24-1, the J call TRBJ1-4, with D perhaps TRBD1 (6 bases). The TCR was taken from a man younger than 35 who received the YFV17D yellow fever vaccine. CDR3 DNA: TGTGCCACCAGTGAAGGGGGGTTGAATGAAAAACTGTTTTTT. It specifies CATSEGGLNEKLFF.